Below, 28 T cell receptor beta chains from the same sample are listed, as sequenced in a study of shared clonotypes between healthy human individuals. Libraries were prepared by immunoSEQ multiplex PCR; TCRdb keeps only in-frame clonotypes and omits some of them. Of just over 2,000,000 clones listed, around 96% are singletons. Terminally differentiated effector memory CD45RA+ cells were left out of the naive CD8 fraction, which was CD45RO-negative and positively selected for CCR7. What was sequenced was naive CD8+ T cells sorted from blood. The receptors were sampled from a man aged 18 to 30 in good health.

This clone appeared once. The chain couples TRBV5-1 to TRBJ2-7; 11 bases map to TRBD1. With 7 bases clipped from V and 6 bases from J, the junction kept 6 bases outside the gene matches. The germline V gene encodes CDR1 SGHRS and CDR2 YFSETQ. The CDR3 runs 13 residues. CDR3 sequence reads: CASAGQGAVEQYF. The CDR3 nucleotides read TGCGCCAGCGCCGGACAGGGGGCTGTCGAGCAGTACTTC.

The rearrangement links TRBV5-1 to TRBJ1-1, with TRBD1 identical over 10 bases. The V segment lost 5 bases and the J segment 11 bases; nucleotides outside the gene matches: 9. The CDR3 covers 13 residues. Germline values: CDR1 SGHRS, CDR2 YFSETQ. In DNA form, the CDR3 reads TGCGCCAGCAGGCCCACGGGACAGGGGAGGGCTTTCTTT. Translating it yields CASRPTGQGRAFF.

This clone was seen only a few times. The chain combines TRBV27 with TRBJ1-5; TRBD1 might be the D (6 bases). With 5 bases removed from V and 4 bases from J, the gap between germline ends came to 12 bases. Germline CDR1 and CDR2: MNHEY and SMNVEV (reference sequence). The CDR3 is 14 amino acids. CDR3 sequence: CASSVRGDNQPQHF. In DNA, the CDR3 is TGTGCCAGCAGTGTCAGGGGAGATAATCAGCCCCAGCATTTT.

The V call is TRBV19, the J call TRBJ2-2; D remains ambiguous. Between the trimmed V and J ends, which lost 0 bases and 5 bases, there was a span of 10 bases. This CDR3 spans 15 amino acids. Germline CDR1 LNHDA, CDR2 SQIVND (reference sequence). CDR3 DNA sequence: TGTGCCAGTAGTATAGATGCAGGTGGGACCGGGGAGCTGTTTTTT. Amino acids: CASSIDAGGTGELFF.

In this sample, this clone turned up once. The V gene is TRBV11-2, the J gene TRBJ2-1; 12 bases agree with TRBD2. Germline V lookup: CDR1 SGHAT, CDR2 FQNNGV. Trimming at V came to 1 base and at J to 6 bases, leaving 10 bases not matched to a gene. The CDR3 spans 18 residues. The CDR3 DNA follows: TGTGCCAGCAGCTTAGGGGTCATACCGGGACTAGCGGGCAATGAGCAGTTCTTC. It encodes CASSLGVIPGLAGNEQFF.

The chain joins TRBV30 to TRBJ1-6; 9 bases match TRBD1. There are 16 residues in the CDR3. J was trimmed by 3 bases and V by 3 bases; bases with no gene match: 6. Germline V gene data show CDR1 as GTSNPN and CDR2 as SVGIG (reference sequence). The CDR3 DNA reads TGTGCCTGGAGGGACTACAGGGGGCTCTATAATTCACCCCTCCACTTT. This codes for CAWRDYRGLYNSPLHF.

The chain couples TRBV4-2 to TRBJ2-7; possible D gene TRBD2, 5 bases. V dropped 0 bases and J dropped 10 bases, with 16 bases sitting between them. Germline assignment: CDR1 LGHNA and CDR2 YNFKEQ. This CDR3 comprises 14 residues. The CDR3 nucleotides read TGTGCCAGCAGCCAAGAAAACTCCGTGGGAGAACAGTACTTC. Amino acid sequence: CASSQENSVGEQYF.

This chain joins TRBV13 and TRBJ2-5; 8 positions agree with TRBD2. Trimming removed 1 base from V and 9 bases from J; junction bases left unmatched: 10. This CDR3 is 15 amino acids long. Germline assignment: CDR1 PRHDT and CDR2 FYEKMQ (reference sequence). CDR3 sequence reads: CASSLVGGGRGAQYF. The CDR3 DNA sequence: TGTGCCAGCAGCTTAGTCGGCGGCGGGCGGGGGGCCCAGTACTTC.

The V gene is TRBV28, the J gene TRBJ1-5; 10 bases are a match to TRBD1. J was trimmed by 0 bases and V by 2 bases; bases with no gene match: 7. The CDR3 loop spans 18 amino acids. CDR1 and CDR2 from the germline V gene are MDHEN and SYDVKM. Here the CDR3 DNA reads TGTGCCAGCAGTTTAGGGGACAGGGGTTTCTATAGCAATCAGCCCCAGCATTTT. Translation gives CASSLGDRGFYSNQPQHF.

The V call is TRBV27, the J call TRBJ2-1, with 9 bases lining up with TRBD2. The CDR3 covers 17 residues. Germline CDR1 MNHEY, CDR2 SMNVEV (reference sequence). Trimming cost V 5 bases and J 1 base; bases outside gene matches: 9. This CDR3 reads CASSLLPGLASYNEQFF. CDR3 nucleotide sequence: TGTGCCAGCAGTCTTCTTCCGGGACTAGCTTCCTACAATGAGCAGTTCTTC.

As for this clone: Other DNA sequences in the same sample also yield this CDR3. This chain connects TRBV27 to TRBJ2-7; 11 nucleotides line up with TRBD2. Looked up from germline, CDR1 is MNHEY and CDR2 is SMNVEV (reference sequence). The CDR3 is made up of 14 amino acids. V lost 3 bases and J lost 4; bases outside the gene matches: 2. CDR3 protein: CASSFSGGAYEQYF. DNA for the CDR3: TGTGCCAGCAGTTTTAGCGGGGGGGCTTACGAGCAGTACTTC.

V usage is TRBV28 and J usage is TRBJ1-2; TRBD1 is a possible D gene (6 bases). The CDR3 contains 16 residues. CDR1 MDHEN and CDR2 SYDVKM come from the germline V gene. The V end lost 3 bases, the J end lost 5 bases, and 19 bases lay between the germline ends. The CDR3 here is CASSLGGQRGRYGYTF. The DNA of the CDR3 is TGTGCCAGCAGTTTGGGAGGACAGAGGGGTCGGTATGGCTACACCTTC.

Notes on this clone: At the DNA level, this CDR3 is encoded by other sequences in the same sample as well. The V gene is TRBV19, the J gene TRBJ2-1, with TRBD2 identical over 9 bases. The V and J ends lost 1 base and 8 bases, in that order; junction bases with no gene match: 0. The CDR3 covers 13 residues. CDR1 and CDR2 from the germline V gene are LNHDA and SQIVND (reference sequence). CDR3 DNA sequence: TGTGCCAGTAGTATAGTAGCGGGAGATGAGCAGTTCTTC. As protein: CASSIVAGDEQFF.

This clone was detected only once. The chain has TRBV4-1 and TRBJ2-1, with 8 bases identical to TRBD2. The CDR3 covers 16 residues. V lost 6 bases, J lost 7 bases, and 14 bases stayed unmatched. In germline, CDR1 is MGHRA, CDR2 YSYEKL. CDR3 residues: CASRTRASGSRNEQFF. The CDR3 nucleotides are TGCGCCAGCAGGACTCGGGCCAGCGGGAGTCGGAATGAGCAGTTCTTC.

The chain has TRBV4-1 and TRBJ2-1; D is possibly TRBD2 (6 bases). Trimming cost V 4 bases and J 2 bases, with 15 bases left between them. Germline V lookup: CDR1 MGHRA, CDR2 YSYEKL. The CDR3 length is 16 residues. CDR3 coding DNA: TGCGCCAGCAGCCCGGTCCCGGGGGACCCCTACAATGAGCAGTTCTTC. Its protein product is CASSPVPGDPYNEQFF.

The chain combines TRBV21-1 with TRBJ1-2. TRBV21-1 is an annotated pseudogene. This CDR3 is 13 amino acids long. The CDR3 bases are TGTGCCAGCAGCAAAGGGCCGGCCGGTGGCTACACCTTC. This encodes CASSKGPAGGYTF.

The J gene is TRBJ2-5, the V gene TRBV7-3; 11 bases agree with TRBD2. With V trimmed by 1 base and J by 2 bases, 12 bases remained unmatched. The CDR3 runs 19 residues. The germline V gene has CDR1 SGHTA and CDR2 FQGTGA. CDR3 loop: CASSLIEGRLAGLQETQYF. Here the CDR3 DNA reads TGTGCCAGCAGCTTAATTGAAGGTCGACTAGCGGGATTACAAGAGACCCAGTACTTC.

This clone was observed a handful of times. The chain carries TRBV19 and TRBJ1-2; possible D gene TRBD1, 5 bases. The V end was cut by 7 bases, the J end by 3 bases, with 9 bases between. The germline V gene encodes CDR1 LNHDA and CDR2 SQIVND (reference sequence). The CDR3 extends over 12 amino acids. The CDR3: CASKRGDYGYTF. As DNA, the CDR3 is TGTGCCAGTAAGAGGGGAGACTATGGCTACACCTTC.

This clone was picked up one time. The chain recombines TRBV2 with TRBJ2-3; no clear D. Germline loops: CDR1 SNHLY, CDR2 FYNNEI. V shed 1 base and J shed 3 bases, with 11 bases lying between them. There are 15 residues in the CDR3. The CDR3 spells CASSEVGQLTDTQYF. The CDR3 region has the DNA TGTGCCAGCAGTGAAGTGGGTCAGTTGACAGATACGCAGTATTTT. Using reference TRBV2 and TRBJ2-3 for the parts outside the CDR3, the full variable domain is EPEVTQTPSHQVTQMGQEVILRCVPISNHLYFYWYRQILGQKVEFLVSFYNNEISEKSEIFDDQFSVERPDGSNFTLKIRSTKLEDSAMYFCASSEVGQLTDTQYFGPGTRLTVL.

This chain uses TRBV11-3 with TRBJ2-5, with 12 bases lining up with TRBD2. This CDR3 is built from 14 residues. Losses at the gene ends were 5 bases for V and 4 bases for J; bases not matched to a gene: 2. From germline, CDR1 is SGHNT and CDR2 YENEEA. CDR3 residues: CASSLAGGLETQYF. The CDR3 DNA follows: TGTGCCAGCAGCCTAGCGGGGGGGCTAGAGACCCAGTACTTC.

CDR3 sequence: CASSPPLPGQSYEQYF. The CDR3 DNA reads TGTGCCAGCAGCCCACCCCTGCCGGGACAGAGCTACGAGCAGTACTTC. The V and J genes are TRBV7-9 and TRBJ2-7; 7 positions match TRBD1. Germline values: CDR1 SEHNR, CDR2 FQNEAQ (reference sequence). Trimming removed 5 bases from V and 3 bases from J; junction bases left unmatched: 13. The CDR3 has 16 amino acids.

This clone came up once. This chain uses TRBV6-1 with TRBJ1-4; D possibly corresponds to TRBD1 (6 bases). CDR3 length equals 16 residues. Germline lookup yields CDR1 MNHNS and CDR2 SASEGT. With 3 bases removed from V and 0 bases from J, the gap between germline ends came to 11 bases. The CDR3, as DNA: TGTGCCAGCAGTGACACAGGGATTTCAACTAATGAAAAACTGTTTTTT. Translation gives CASSDTGISTNEKLFF.

This chain joins TRBV15 and TRBJ2-7, with no clear D. The CDR3 has 10 residues. Germline CDR1 LNHNV, CDR2 YYDKDF (reference sequence). Trimming cost V 5 bases and J 3 bases, with 2 bases left between them. The CDR3 reads CATSVYEQYF. In nucleotides, the CDR3 is TGTGCCACCAGCGTCTACGAGCAGTACTTC.

Turning to this clone: Distinct nucleotide sequences in the sample also encode this CDR3. The DNA of the CDR3 is TGTGCCAGCAGCCCCTGGACAAGCCAAGAGACCCAGTACTTC. This codes for CASSPWTSQETQYF. J is TRBJ2-5 and V is TRBV7-9, with D possibly TRBD1 on 5 matching bases. This CDR3 is built from 14 residues. Germline V gene data show CDR1 as SEHNR and CDR2 as FQNEAQ (reference sequence). V was cut by 5 bases and J by 1 base, with 11 bases left in between. The whole variable domain, filled in from reference TRBV7-9 and TRBJ2-5, reads DTGVSQNPRHKITKRGQNVTFRCDPISEHNRLYWYRQTLGQGPEFLTYFQNEAQLEKSRLLSDRFSAERPKGSFSTLEIQRTEQGDSAMYLCASSPWTSQETQYFGPGTRLLVL.

Concerning this clone: The sample holds other DNA sequences that translate to the same CDR3. The gene calls are TRBV30 and TRBJ2-2; D gene unclear. Germline V lookup: CDR1 GTSNPN, CDR2 SVGIG (reference sequence). V was pared by 1 base and J by 6 bases, with 6 bases between. CDR3 size: 12 residues. Here the CDR3 reads CAWSGSPGELFF. The CDR3 DNA reads TGTGCCTGGAGTGGGTCCCCCGGGGAGCTGTTTTTT.

This clone has a single count. J is TRBJ2-1 and V is TRBV4-2; 8 bases map to TRBD2. CDR3 length: 18 residues. The V gene's germline CDR1 is LGHNA and CDR2 YNFKEQ. The trim removed 1 base at V and 3 bases at J, leaving 11 bases unmatched. DNA of the CDR3: TGTGCCAGCAGCCAAGCCCTCATGGGGAGCGGGGGCTACAATGAGCAGTTCTTC. Amino acid sequence: CASSQALMGSGGYNEQFF.

The rearrangement links TRBV7-8 to TRBJ2-5; TRBD1 might be the D (6 bases). This CDR3 has 14 residues. Germline V lookup: CDR1 SGHVS, CDR2 FQNEAQ. Trimming stripped 5 bases from V and 2 bases from J, with 12 bases between. CDR3 in DNA: TGTGCCAGCAGCCATCAAGGGACACAAGAGACCCAGTACTTC. Translation: CASSHQGTQETQYF.

This chain joins TRBV27 and TRBJ2-5; a weak D match, TRBD2 (5 bases). From germline, CDR1 is MNHEY and CDR2 SMNVEV (reference sequence). Deletions cut 1 base from V and 4 bases from J, with 10 bases between. CDR3 length equals 14 residues. The CDR3, as DNA: TGTGCCAGCAGTTTATATGCCGGGGTAGAGACCCAGTACTTC. Amino acid sequence: CASSLYAGVETQYF.